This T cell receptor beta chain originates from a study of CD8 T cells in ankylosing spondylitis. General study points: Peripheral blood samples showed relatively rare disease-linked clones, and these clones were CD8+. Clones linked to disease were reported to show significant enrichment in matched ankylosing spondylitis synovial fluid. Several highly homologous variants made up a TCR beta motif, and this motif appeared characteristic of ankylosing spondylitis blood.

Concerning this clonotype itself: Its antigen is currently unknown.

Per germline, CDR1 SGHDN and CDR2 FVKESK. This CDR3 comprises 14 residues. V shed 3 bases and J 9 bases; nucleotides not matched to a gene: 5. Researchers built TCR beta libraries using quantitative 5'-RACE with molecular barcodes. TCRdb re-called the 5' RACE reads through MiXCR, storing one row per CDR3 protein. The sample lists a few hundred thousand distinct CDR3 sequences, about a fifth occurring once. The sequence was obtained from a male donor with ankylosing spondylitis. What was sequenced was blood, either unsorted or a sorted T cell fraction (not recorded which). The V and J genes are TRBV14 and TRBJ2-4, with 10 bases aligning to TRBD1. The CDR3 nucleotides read TGTGCCAGCAGCCAGGACAGGGGGTCGGGCATTCAGTACTTC. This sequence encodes CASSQDRGSGIQYF.